The clone carrying this T cell receptor beta chain was observed once. This record comes from a study of shared clonotypes between healthy human individuals. Method: immunoSEQ multiplex PCR; TCRdb's copy keeps in-frame clones and lacks some. This table has 850,000 to 1,100,000 clones, approximately 80% appearing once. This TCR came from a man aged 18 to 29 in good health. Some clones in this sample may be carry-over from other donors' samples. The sample consisted of memory CD4+ T cells from PBMCs. Noted subset: CD45RA-negative fraction.

The CDR3 region has the DNA TGTGCCATCAGGGTTGGTACAGGGGTTTACAATGAGCAGTTCTTC. This sequence encodes CAIRVGTGVYNEQFF. This chain uses TRBV10-3 with TRBJ2-1, with 7 bases that match TRBD1. Trimming cost V 6 bases and J 4 bases; bases outside gene matches: 9. This CDR3 comprises 15 residues. Germline V gene data show CDR1 as ENHRY and CDR2 as SYGVKD.